Listed below are T cell receptor beta chains from one sample, sequenced in a study of T-cell reconstitution after alpha-beta-depleted transplantation in children. In TCRdb, the PCR reads were re-called with MiXCR into one record per CDR3 protein. The table has fewer than 750,000 distinct CDR3 sequences, 20% to 25% seen once. The material sequenced was PBMCs, mostly from graft donor cells, taken 360 days after TCRalphabeta/CD19-depleted stem cell transplant. The receptors stem from a boy under three years old who had a stem cell transplant for acute myeloid leukemia, so the T cells may come from the graft donor. CDR3s leave out the opening cysteine and the closing phenylalanine or tryptophan. The order of the fields is J gene, clone size, V gene, D gene, CDR3 protein. A D gene is named only where the DNA matches it firmly. Clone size appears in some rows only: once, few, many, or a class for an expanded clone.

j_call: TRBJ1-1; clone_size: .; v_call: TRBV2; d_call: .; cdr3_aa: ASTGSALLTEAF
j_call: TRBJ2-2; clone_size: few; v_call: TRBV7-9; d_call: TRBD1; cdr3_aa: ASSLSPGQGMAGELF
j_call: TRBJ2-2; clone_size: .; v_call: TRBV11-2; d_call: TRBD2; cdr3_aa: ASSLALAGGAGELF
j_call: TRBJ1-5; clone_size: .; v_call: TRBV15; d_call: .; cdr3_aa: ATSRDLGSAQPQH
j_call: TRBJ1-1; clone_size: .; v_call: TRBV28; d_call: .; cdr3_aa: ASSLTPYRSPSPWKNTEAF
j_call: TRBJ2-6; clone_size: many; v_call: TRBV11-2; d_call: .; cdr3_aa: ASSFDIPSGANVLT
j_call: TRBJ2-5; clone_size: .; v_call: TRBV11-2; d_call: .; cdr3_aa: ASSFPPRLETQY
j_call: TRBJ1-1; clone_size: many; v_call: TRBV29-1; d_call: TRBD1; cdr3_aa: SVAGQGNTEAF
j_call: TRBJ2-6; clone_size: many; v_call: TRBV15; d_call: .; cdr3_aa: ATSGTSRSGANVLT
j_call: TRBJ2-7; clone_size: .; v_call: TRBV12-3/TRBV12-4; d_call: .; cdr3_aa: ASSLGGAIIEQY
j_call: TRBJ1-1; clone_size: few; v_call: TRBV29-1; d_call: .; cdr3_aa: SGAHLLITEAF
j_call: TRBJ2-7; clone_size: .; v_call: TRBV29-1; d_call: TRBD2; cdr3_aa: SVEGGGNYEQY
j_call: TRBJ1-5; clone_size: many; v_call: TRBV6-6; d_call: .; cdr3_aa: ASSYYGAQPQH
j_call: TRBJ2-7; clone_size: .; v_call: TRBV7-2; d_call: .; cdr3_aa: ASSPNPGQSFSYEQY
j_call: TRBJ1-2; clone_size: .; v_call: TRBV12-3/TRBV12-4; d_call: .; cdr3_aa: ASSLSGVEGYT
j_call: TRBJ2-7; clone_size: .; v_call: TRBV7-9; d_call: TRBD1; cdr3_aa: ASSSLDRGRSYEQY
j_call: TRBJ2-5; clone_size: .; v_call: TRBV7-9; d_call: TRBD2; cdr3_aa: ASSFLSGGQETQY
j_call: TRBJ2-1; clone_size: .; v_call: TRBV5-6; d_call: .; cdr3_aa: ASSFWGSYNEQF
j_call: TRBJ2-1; clone_size: many; v_call: TRBV20-1; d_call: TRBD1; cdr3_aa: SAQVGGPLEQF
j_call: TRBJ1-2; clone_size: few; v_call: TRBV6-5; d_call: .; cdr3_aa: ASRKDYGYT
j_call: TRBJ1-1; clone_size: .; v_call: TRBV6-2/TRBV6-3; d_call: .; cdr3_aa: ASSFVRARPTEAF
j_call: TRBJ1-1; clone_size: many; v_call: TRBV12-3/TRBV12-4; d_call: .; cdr3_aa: ASRVGRPNTEAF
j_call: TRBJ1-6; clone_size: many; v_call: TRBV7-2; d_call: .; cdr3_aa: ASSLGYPILTLH
j_call: TRBJ2-1; clone_size: many; v_call: TRBV27; d_call: TRBD2; cdr3_aa: ASSTSGGAYNEQF